This T cell receptor beta chain was documented in a study of blood T cell repertoires in COVID-19. Germline CDR1 SGHAT, CDR2 FQNNGV. The junction had 5 bases not matched to a gene; V was cut back by 1 base and J by 2 bases. This CDR3 contains 16 residues. Method: immunoSEQ multiplex PCR; TCRdb's copy keeps in-frame clones and lacks some. Seen here are about 69,000 clones, roughly four fifths observed once, and the top ten hold 27%. The V gene is TRBV11-2, the J gene TRBJ2-5, with 9 bases matching TRBD2. Sequencing was performed on peripheral blood. The TCR sequence derives from a human donor in a cohort sampled during active COVID-19. The CDR3 region is CASSLVGGGGQETQYF. The CDR3 bases are TGTGCCAGCAGCTTAGTAGGCGGGGGGGGACAAGAGACCCAGTACTTC.